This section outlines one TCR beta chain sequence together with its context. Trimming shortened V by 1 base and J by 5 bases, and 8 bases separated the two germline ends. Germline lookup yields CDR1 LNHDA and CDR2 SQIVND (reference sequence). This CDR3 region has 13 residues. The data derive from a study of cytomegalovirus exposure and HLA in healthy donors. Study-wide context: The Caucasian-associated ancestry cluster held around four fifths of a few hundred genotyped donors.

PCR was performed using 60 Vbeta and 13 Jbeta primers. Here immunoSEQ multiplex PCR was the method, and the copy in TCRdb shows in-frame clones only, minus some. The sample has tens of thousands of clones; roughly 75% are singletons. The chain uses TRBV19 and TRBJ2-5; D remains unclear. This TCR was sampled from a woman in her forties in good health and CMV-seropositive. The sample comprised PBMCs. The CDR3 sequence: CASSIGIAETQYF. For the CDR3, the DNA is TGTGCCAGTAGTATAGGTATTGCGGAGACCCAGTACTTC.